The entry below gives a single TCR beta chain sequence along with its context. This sample was included in a study of blood T cell repertoires in COVID-19. Study context: T cells, B-cell-depleted T cells, or PBMCs supplied cDNA or gDNA.

Study processing details: Nucleated cell number was recorded as an estimate derived from reference gene primer amplification. Using immunoSEQ multiplex PCR, the repertoire was profiled, and TCRdb retains in-frame clones only, with some absent. The V and J calls and clone size were taken over from that table, and D and trimming were inferred from the DNA. The profile covers some 130,000 clones, with over 75% appearing a single time and approximately 8.7% taken by the ten largest. Source material: peripheral blood. This receptor was identified in a man between 35 and 55 years old with active or convalescent COVID-19.

The CDR3 loop is CASSMGQGAGEKLFF. The CDR3 nucleotides are TGTGCCAGTAGTATGGGACAGGGGGCGGGTGAAAAACTGTTTTTT. The chain employs TRBV19 and TRBJ1-4; 12 bases are a match to TRBD1. The CDR3 consists of 15 residues. Germline V lookup: CDR1 LNHDA, CDR2 SQIVND (reference sequence). V lost 3 bases, J lost 7 bases, and 3 bases stayed unmatched.